A selection of T cell receptor beta chains follows, all from one sample in a study of cytomegalovirus exposure and HLA in healthy donors. The repertoire was sequenced with immunoSEQ multiplex PCR; TCRdb's copy has only in-frame clones and lacks some. The table shows approximately 150,000 clones, with around 75% occurring only once. Source material: PBMCs. These receptors were taken from a female donor in good health and CMV-seronegative. CDR3s include the opening cysteine and the closing phenylalanine or tryptophan.

v_gene,len,j_gene,CDR3aa
TRBV7-2,15,TRBJ2-1,CASSPRDRGLNEQFF
TRBV4-3,15,TRBJ2-1,CASSPSQMRYNEQFF
TRBV7-2,15,TRBJ1-5,CASSLVSGGNQPQHF
TRBV14,15,TRBJ1-2,CASSHRGQAPYGYTF
TRBV7-6,15,TRBJ1-1,CASSTQQGTSSEAFF
TRBV18,15,TRBJ2-2,CASSPSGANTGELFF
TRBV4-1,14,TRBJ2-7,CASSQVGGSYEQYF
TRBV19,15,TRBJ2-5,CASSIIFQGTETQYF
TRBV15,16,TRBJ2-1,CATSRDHTSGYNEQFF
TRBV7-9,15,TRBJ1-1,CASSLVKGEGTEAFF
TRBV28,14,TRBJ2-7,CASSWGDGIYEQYF
TRBV7-8,13,TRBJ2-5,CASSLGGGRTQYF
TRBV9,15,TRBJ2-7,CASSEDLGAPYEQYF
TRBV13,12,TRBJ1-5,CASSFGSQPQHF
TRBV7-8,16,TRBJ2-1,CASSLEIGTGFYEQFF
TRBV25-1,13,TRBJ2-5,CASRKAYQETQYF
TRBV4-2,15,TRBJ1-4,CASSPPGGTNEKLFF
TRBV6-1,14,TRBJ2-3,CASSELGSTDTQYF
TRBV30,12,TRBJ2-7,CAWGQGIYEQYF
TRBV6-5,15,TRBJ2-1,CASSLITGEYNEQFF
TRBV27,13,TRBJ1-2,CAQRWDREGGYTF
TRBV7-9,15,TRBJ1-3,CASSPPGQSGNTIYF
TRBV19,15,TRBJ2-5,CASSTGRQGKGTQYF
TRBV7-3,15,TRBJ2-2,CASSLGQANTGELFF
TRBV9,14,TRBJ2-7,CASSAIAGDYEQYF
TRBV5-4,15,TRBJ2-3,CASSLAGVGTDTQYF